This T cell receptor (beta chain) was sequenced during a study of cytomegalovirus exposure and HLA in healthy donors (dated by TCRdb to about 2017). Turning to the overall study: An earlier analysis of 587 of the donors reported around 280 Gb of sequence data and 95 million to 130 million unique TCR beta sequences obtained from about 170 million T cells. Among some 400 genotyped donors of the cohort, an average of 235,054 unique TCR beta nucleotide sequences were sequenced per donor, about a sixth of them non-productive. The study used immunosequencing to profile the T cell repertoires of approximately 690 subjects and linked those repertoires to cytomegalovirus serostatus. The study combined high-throughput TCR immunosequencing, statistical association of individual TCRs with disease status, and machine learning to predict cytomegalovirus infection status. Genome-wide SNP genotypes for about 65% of the 666 donors were used in a later genetic analysis, which treated that subset as a discovery cohort. All discovery cohort repertoires had been generated on a single sequencing platform. An early release that covered fewer than 750 HLA-typed donors contained about 300 gigabases of sequencing data and 80 million or so unique TCR sequences. HLA typing included class I and class II loci at four-digit resolution. Because of strong linkage in the cohort, roughly five DR-DQ haplotypes were treated as single units for association and clustering. A later analysis re-analyzed previously published TCR beta repertoires from about 600 donors and added high-resolution HLA genotyping to study TCR occurrence patterns. An earlier analysis of 587 of the donors used high-throughput TCR beta sequencing to judge whether each TCR beta V gene segment behaved as functional or pseudogenic. Along with the roughly 710-subject first cohort, a separate validation cohort of 120 different subjects was used. Typing coverage varied by locus: about 629-640 donors for A, B, C, DRB1 and DQB1; about 520 for DQA1; around 570 for DPA1; some 470 for DPB1. Rather than using new phenotypic data, the later analysis identified candidate immune exposures from TCR beta sequences and from how often those sequences occurred across donors. The genetic ancestry cluster associated with self-reported Caucasian donors included over 80% of the 398 genotyped donors. The study aimed to test whether cataloging public T cell receptors could reveal signatures of past pathogen exposure. Donor age, sex, ethnicity and CMV serostatus were collected together with the repertoire data.

The cohort comprised 710 or so healthy bone marrow donors. Cohort members were all nominally healthy when sampled, although unrecorded immune exposures were likely present. The donor tested CMV seropositive, placing the donor among the 250 to 350 seropositive members of the cohort. A peripheral blood sample was collected from each donor, and TCR beta sequencing was performed on peripheral blood mononuclear cells. Genomic DNA was extracted from the blood cell samples with the Qiagen DNeasy Blood Extraction Kit. With respect to this clone: No antigen is known for it. Within one base of it there is no much larger clone, and no base qualities were kept.

The paper's findings and limits, for the study overall: Assigning TCR associations to individual alleles was difficult when HLA alleles, especially DR and DQ, strongly co-occurred. Because HLA typing was unavailable for some donors at each locus, only the typed subset was used in association tests. In the study, some 180 TCR beta chains were listed as associated with cytomegalovirus. The classifier was reported to diagnose cytomegalovirus status with high specificity and sensitivity in both the original cohort and the validation cohort. A later analysis reported that several top co-occurrence clusters appeared linked to parvovirus B19, influenza, CMV and Epstein-Barr virus. Roughly uniform sequencing depth across donors was assumed in presence/absence analyses, although this assumption may not hold. Compared with the 666-donor mean, donors in an Asian-associated ancestry cluster had fewer N-insertions in productive TCRs, according to a later genetic analysis. Broadly in line with IMGT annotations, most TCR beta V segments showed up in productive rearrangements about 90% or about 30% of the time in an earlier analysis of approximately 600 of the donors. In a later analysis, TCR association rates were found to vary across HLA loci, with the most associated TCRs seen for DRB1 alleles and the fewest for HLA-C alleles. The cohort was sequenced for TCR beta chains only, and without alpha or paired-chain data the features that could be detected were limited. The authors suggested that the approach could potentially be extended to other disease states and immunological phenotypes. A further reported finding was that TCR beta sequences accurately predicted the HLA-A and HLA-B alleles for most subjects in the first cohort. In a later analysis, most CMV-associated TCR beta chains were found to appear HLA-restricted, with HLA associations seemingly driven largely by CMV exposure. Because counts were too low, 15 or so rarely observed V segments, including chromosome 9 orphons, were excluded from the earlier analysis of 587 of the donors. Linkage disequilibrium might explain the correlated functional status among segregating V segments, but an unknown experimental factor could not be excluded. Because the 87-base-pair reads could not distinguish some IMGT-functional V segments, including TRBV6-2 and TRBV6-3, those segments were excluded. CMV serostatus was the only immune exposure information available for the cohort. V-gene and J-gene trimming of TCR beta chains was associated with a missense DCLRE1C variant in a later genetic analysis, and the association was replicated in an independent cohort. A group of highly shared sequence variants was considered likely to be a technical artifact of the sequencing pipeline. In a later analysis, 16,951 TCR beta sequences were associated with specific HLA alleles at a false discovery rate of 0.05. In a later analysis, HLA-associated TCR beta chains showed more clonal expansion and lower generation probabilities than non-associated chains that were equally common. Three of the identified cytomegalovirus-associated TCR beta chains were confirmed in vitro to be specific for cytomegalovirus antigens. Most TCR sequences were observed very rarely across donors, whereas some public TCRs were present in many individuals.

Germline trimming: 4 bases from V, 3 bases from J; junction bases outside gene matches: 2. Including cysteine and phenylalanine, the CDR3 has 14 amino acids. Only the CDR3 part of the read is kept: 42 bases, read in frame from the first base. The germline V gene provides CDR1 MNHEY and CDR2 SVGAGI. Libraries were made using the immunoSEQ multiplex PCR assay. For the multiplex PCR, a mixture combining 60 forward primers for TCR Vbeta segments and 13 reverse primers for TCR Jbeta segments was used. The CDR3 region of rearranged TCR beta genes was amplified from genomic DNA with a multiplex PCR assay. On the Illumina HiSeq System, the amplified TCR beta libraries were sequenced as 87-base-pair reads. The paper's data handling went like this. A later analysis counted about 80 million unique TCR beta chains across the 550 to 800 repertoires, and 9.5 million to 11 million of these chains were shared by at least two donors. Raw reads were error-corrected and collapsed into unique sequences by a nearest-neighbor algorithm in which closely related sequences were merged to remove PCR and sequencing errors. CDR3 sequences were aligned to IMGT reference sequences to assign V, D and J gene segments. For a sequence to be retained, a match of at least six nucleotides to both a V gene segment and a J gene segment was required. A rearrangement was called productive if the CDR3 had no stop codons and remained in frame with V and J, and every other rearrangement was called non-productive. CDR3 was defined according to IMGT convention as the region running from the second conserved V-encoded cysteine to the conserved J-encoded phenylalanine. The earlier analysis of fewer than 750 of the donors excluded sequences that lacked an unambiguous match to a single V gene segment. In an earlier analysis of approximately 610 of the donors, V segments were called functional above 56.7% productive rearrangements and were called segregating when the between-donor standard deviation exceeded 5%. A statistical classification framework was developed to diagnose cytomegalovirus status using the catalog of TCR beta chain sequences. V and J gene assignment, in a later analysis, came from comparing TCR nucleotide sequences with IMGT/GENE-DB human TR gene sequences. Using the TCRdist pipeline, a later analysis assigned CDR3 sequences along with most-parsimonious VDJ recombination scenarios. In a later analysis, each TCR beta chain was defined by its CDR3 amino acid sequence together with its V-gene family, and reads lacking a unique V-gene family were excluded. To address suspected cross-contamination and a sequencing artifact, a later analysis removed a few hundred highly shared, low-generation-probability nucleotide sequences. A later analysis calculated a clonal expansion index for each public chain from normalized within-repertoire ranks of inferred template counts. In a later analysis, generation probabilities were computed with a VDJ recombination model fitted to out-of-frame rearrangements, and the resulting probabilities were checked against IGoR. In a later analysis, TCR-TCR, TCR-HLA and TCR-CMV co-occurrence was scored with hypergeometric tests, and a repertoire-size bias correction was applied to TCR pairs. A later analysis estimated false discovery rates by permuting HLA or CMV assignments 20 times. In a later analysis, co-occurring TCRs were grouped using DBSCAN, with TCRdist sequence similarity added in when clustering inside HLA-allele-positive subsets. Repertoires with fewer than 30,000 or more than 120,000 public chains, plus five repertoires with anomalous nucleotide sharing, were excluded from co-occurrence clustering. TCRdb provides this immuneACCESS table in a form limited to in-frame rearrangements. Some clones are lacking; in checked studies, under half of them reflect an unresolved V gene, and why the rest are absent is not known. V and J calls and clone size are copied from that table; D and trimming were computed from the DNA. The sample table contains 200,000 or so clones; only one count was recorded for around 81% of them. Jointly, the top ten make up 2.1% of the sample.

The rearrangement joined TRBV6-5 to TRBJ2-7, with 11 middle bases fitting TRBD1. What was sequenced was PBMCs. The sequence derives from a woman under 30 in good health and CMV-seropositive. In nucleotides, the sequence is TGTGCCAGCAGTTCCGGGACAGGGGGCTACGAGCAGTACTTC. It is translated as CASSSGTGGYEQYF.